This TCR beta chain came from a study of T cell changes during pregnancy in multiple sclerosis. TCRdb keeps only in-frame clones here, not all; method: immunoSEQ multiplex PCR. Of under 55,000 clones in the sample, 94% are singletons; the top ten hold around 0.3%. This CDR3 is built from 15 residues. The germline V gene encodes CDR1 KGHSH and CDR2 LQKENI. V lost 5 bases and J lost 2, with 13 bases in between. This receptor was identified in a female donor with multiple sclerosis, enrolled in a pregnancy study. Sample: CD4+ T cells from peripheral blood mononuclear cells, taken in the third trimester of pregnancy. V is TRBV18 and J is TRBJ2-1; D is ambiguous. CDR3 in amino acids: CASSKVAVTYNEQFF. CDR3 DNA: TGTGCCAGCTCAAAAGTGGCGGTAACCTACAATGAGCAGTTCTTC.